The 20 T cell receptor beta chains in this list originate from one sample, sequenced in a study of blood T cells in healthy people across ages. A second PCR of 7 to 11 cycles used a sample-barcoded 5' primer and a J-beta primer mix. TCRdb independently ran MiXCR on the 5' RACE reads; one entry per CDR3 protein. The data contain just under 550,000 distinct CDR3 sequences, around 24% of them singletons. The sample was also reused in another study, on T cells of mothers and their children.

Sequenced sample: blood. All receptors come from a boy between 10 and 17 years old in good health.

Relative to its sample, this clonotype is medium-sized. V and J are TRBV25-1 and TRBJ2-5; D perhaps matches TRBD2 (6 bases). The CDR3 spans 16 residues. The germline V gene has CDR1 MGHDK and CDR2 SYGVNS. V was shortened by 1 base and J by 3 bases, with 15 bases between the two germline ends. The CDR3 DNA sequence: TGTGCCAGCAGTGAATCCGGCGGGGTGGCAGAAGAGACCCAGTACTTC. It yields the protein CASSESGGVAEETQYF.

The gene calls are TRBV15 and TRBJ2-3; a weak D match, TRBD1 (6 bases). CDR3 length: 17 amino acids. The V end was cut by 0 bases, the J end by 4 bases, with 17 bases between. Germline V CDR1 and CDR2: LNHNV, YYDKDF (reference sequence). CDR3 DNA: TGTGCCACCAGCAGAGATCTGAGCAGGGGAAGCGCAGATACGCAGTATTTT. Amino acid sequence: CATSRDLSRGSADTQYF.

In DNA form, the CDR3 reads TGTGCCAGCAGTTTAAGGTGGTATGGGCAGAGCTCCTACAATGAGCAGTTCTTC. It yields the protein CASSLRWYGQSSYNEQFF. This chain uses TRBV28 with TRBJ2-1; no firm D call. V was clipped by 2 bases and J by 0 bases, with 17 bases between them. Germline V gives CDR1 MDHEN, CDR2 SYDVKM. The CDR3 covers 18 residues.

This clonotype was observed a handful of times. The chain links TRBV7-9 to TRBJ2-1, with D uncertain. Trimming removed 5 bases from V and 16 bases from J, with 9 bases in between. The CDR3 contains 9 residues. Germline loops: CDR1 SEHNR, CDR2 FQNEAQ (reference sequence). The CDR3 nucleotides are TGTGCCAGCAGCGAACTTCAATTCTTC. This sequence encodes CASSELQFF.

This clonotype turned up a few times. V is TRBV3-1 and J is TRBJ1-2; 9 bases agree with TRBD1. The CDR3 runs to 14 residues. Germline-derived CDR1 and CDR2 are LGHDT and YNNKEL (reference sequence). With V trimmed by 3 bases and J by 7 bases, 6 bases remained unmatched. This chain's CDR3 is CASSQLRDRAGYTF. CDR3 nucleotides: TGTGCCAGCAGCCAGCTCCGGGACAGGGCTGGCTACACCTTC.

The rearrangement joins TRBV5-1 to TRBJ2-2; D not resolved. This CDR3 has 15 amino acids. The V gene lost 5 bases and the J gene lost 3 bases, with 14 bases spanning the gap. The V gene's germline CDR1 is SGHRS and CDR2 YFSETQ. The CDR3 is CASRDTASYTGELFF. CDR3 DNA: TGCGCCAGCAGGGATACGGCCAGCTACACCGGGGAGCTGTTTTTT.

This clonotype has only a few counts. This CDR3 is CASSPQGQGLSYEQYF. CDR3 nucleotides: TGCGCCAGCAGCCCCCAGGGACAGGGACTTTCCTACGAGCAGTACTTC. The chain links TRBV4-1 to TRBJ2-7; 9 nucleotides match TRBD1. The germline gives CDR1 MGHRA, CDR2 YSYEKL. CDR3 length: 16 amino acids. V lost 4 bases and J lost 1; bases outside the gene matches: 8.

This clonotype was picked up a small number of times. The chain joins TRBV6-2 or TRBV6-3 to TRBJ2-7, with D possibly being TRBD1 (5 bases). V was pared by 4 bases and J by 6 bases, with 16 bases between. Germline V gives CDR1 MNHEY, CDR2 SVGEGT. This CDR3 contains 14 residues. CDR3 protein: CASSLSGNFGEQYF. The CDR3 nucleotides are TGTGCCAGCAGTTTATCAGGGAATTTTGGCGAGCAGTACTTC.

The V call is TRBV6-5, the J call TRBJ2-1, with 7 positions matching TRBD2. Germline trimming cut 4 bases from V and 2 bases from J; bases unmatched to any gene: 14. The CDR3 extends over 18 amino acids. Germline V gene sequence: CDR1 MNHEY, CDR2 SVGAGI. Here the CDR3 DNA reads TGTGCCAGCAGTTCTGCAGCGGGAACCGAAGATCCCTACAATGAGCAGTTCTTC. Translation: CASSSAAGTEDPYNEQFF.

This chain joins TRBV20-1 and TRBJ2-1; D possibly corresponds to TRBD1 (6 bases). CDR1 is DFQATT, CDR2 SNEGSKA, per germline (reference sequence). This CDR3 region has 13 residues. The ends were cut back, 7 bases at V and 7 bases at J, with 17 bases in the middle. CDR3 region: CSGSDSRGNEQFF. In DNA form, the CDR3 reads TGCAGTGGTTCGGACAGCCGGGGAAATGAGCAGTTCTTC.

This chain uses TRBV12-3 or TRBV12-4 with TRBJ1-3; no firm D call. Trimming cost V 6 bases and J 0 bases, with 9 bases left between them. The CDR3 is made up of 14 amino acids. The CDR3 region is CASRQVTSGNTIYF. CDR3 nucleotides: TGTGCCAGCAGGCAGGTTACCTCTGGAAACACCATATATTTT.

This clonotype was recorded a few times. The V call is TRBV19, the J call TRBJ2-3, with 11 positions matching TRBD2. Trimming removed 7 bases from V and 2 bases from J; junction bases left unmatched: 8. Germline-derived CDR1 and CDR2 are LNHDA and SQIVND (reference sequence). The CDR3 is made up of 16 amino acids. The CDR3 region has the DNA TGTGCCAGTAAGGGCGGGACTAGCGGTCACACAGATACGCAGTATTTT. It is translated as CASKGGTSGHTDTQYF.

The V call is TRBV6-2 or TRBV6-3, the J call TRBJ2-3; D possibly matches TRBD1 or TRBD2 (5 bases each). Deletions cut 5 bases from V and 4 bases from J, with 22 bases between. From germline, CDR1 is MNHEY and CDR2 SVGEGT. This CDR3 spans 17 amino acids. The CDR3 sequence: CASSLSGTIGTSDTQYF. CDR3 DNA sequence: TGTGCCAGCAGTCTCTCCGGGACGATTGGGACGTCAGATACGCAGTATTTT.

This clonotype was seen more than once but under ten times. The chain joins TRBV12-3 or TRBV12-4 to TRBJ1-3, with D hard to call. CDR3 length: 14 residues. The V end lost 2 bases, the J end lost 0 bases, and 5 bases lay between the germline ends. CDR3 coding DNA: TGTGCCAGCAGTTTATCGGACTCTGGAAACACCATATATTTT. Protein product: CASSLSDSGNTIYF.

This clonotype was seen only a few times. The V call is TRBV7-2, the J call TRBJ2-5; D is undetermined. Trimming left V 1 base short and J 4 bases short, with 13 bases between. The germline gives CDR1 SGHTA, CDR2 FQGNSA. CDR3 length equals 15 residues. CDR3 region: CASSLEGLSRETQYF. The CDR3 DNA reads as TGTGCCAGCAGCTTAGAGGGCCTTTCAAGAGAGACCCAGTACTTC. The whole variable domain, filled in from reference TRBV7-2 and TRBJ2-5, reads GAGVSQSPSNKVTEKGKDVELRCDPISGHTALYWYRQSLGQGLEFLIYFQGNSAPDKSGLPSDRFSAERTGGSVSTLTIQRTQQEDSAVYLCASSLEGLSRETQYFGPGTRLLVL.

This clonotype was counted only a few times. The chain links TRBV21-1 to TRBJ2-7; the table's D call of TRBD1 was not tested on the DNA. TRBV21-1 is a recognized pseudogene. This CDR3 has 17 amino acids. Written as DNA, the CDR3 is TGTGCCAGCAGCAAAGTTTGGGGGGCCACTACTTCCTACGAGCAGTACTTC. Its protein is CASSKVWGATTSYEQYF.

This clonotype was observed a handful of times. The chain couples TRBV7-2 to TRBJ2-5, with D uncertain. The ends were cut back, 1 base at V and 2 bases at J, with 14 bases in the middle. CDR1 is SGHTA, CDR2 FQGNSA, per germline. The CDR3 has 16 residues. This chain's CDR3 is CASSLEGSVNQETQYF. CDR3 nucleotides: TGTGCCAGCAGCTTAGAAGGCTCGGTAAATCAAGAGACCCAGTACTTC.

The chain is built from TRBV6-2 or TRBV6-3 and TRBJ2-7; tentative D call: TRBD1 (5 bases). With 4 bases removed from V and 3 bases from J, the gap between germline ends came to 13 bases. CDR3 size: 14 residues. Per the germline V gene, CDR1 is MNHEY and CDR2 is SVGEGT. The CDR3 DNA reads TGTGCCAGCAGTTCTTTCGACAGAGTCTACGAGCAGTACTTC. Translating gives CASSSFDRVYEQYF.

This clonotype appeared a single time. The chain joins TRBV12-3 or TRBV12-4 to TRBJ1-2, with 7 bases aligning to TRBD1. The CDR3 extends over 15 amino acids. Losses at the gene ends were 3 bases for V and 2 bases for J; bases not matched to a gene: 6. The CDR3 sequence is CASSFVRQGNYGYTF. CDR3 in DNA: TGTGCCAGCAGTTTTGTTCGACAGGGCAACTATGGCTACACCTTC.

This clonotype appeared a few times. This sequence joins TRBV5-1 and TRBJ1-4; D may be TRBD1 (5 bases). The V and J ends lost 4 bases and 0 bases respectively, with 16 bases between them. Germline values: CDR1 SGHRS, CDR2 YFSETQ. This CDR3 has 17 residues. CDR3 residues: CASSLGRGQATNEKLFF. The CDR3 DNA reads as TGCGCCAGCAGCCTTGGCCGGGGCCAGGCAACTAATGAAAAACTGTTTTTT.